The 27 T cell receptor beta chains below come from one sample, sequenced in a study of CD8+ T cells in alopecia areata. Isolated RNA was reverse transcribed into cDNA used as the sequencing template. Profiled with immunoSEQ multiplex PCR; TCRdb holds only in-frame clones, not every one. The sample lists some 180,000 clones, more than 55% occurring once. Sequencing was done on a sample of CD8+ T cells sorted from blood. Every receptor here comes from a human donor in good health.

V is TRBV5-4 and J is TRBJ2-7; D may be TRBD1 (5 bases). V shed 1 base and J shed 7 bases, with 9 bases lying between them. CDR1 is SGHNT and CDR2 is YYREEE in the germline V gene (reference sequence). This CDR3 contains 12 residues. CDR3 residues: CASSLTGWEQYF. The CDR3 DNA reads TGTGCCAGCAGCTTGACAGGTTGGGAGCAGTACTTC. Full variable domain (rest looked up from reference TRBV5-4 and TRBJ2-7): ETGVTQSPTHLIKTRGQQVTLRCSSQSGHNTVSWYQQALGQGPQFIFQYYREEENGRGNFPPRFSGLQFPNYSSELNVNALELDDSALYLCASSLTGWEQYFGPGTRLTVT.

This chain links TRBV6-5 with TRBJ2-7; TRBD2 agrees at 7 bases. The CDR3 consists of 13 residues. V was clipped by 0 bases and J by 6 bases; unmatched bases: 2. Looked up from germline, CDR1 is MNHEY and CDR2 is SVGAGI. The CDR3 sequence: CASSYSSGGEQYF. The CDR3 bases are TGTGCCAGCAGTTACTCATCGGGGGGCGAGCAGTACTTC.

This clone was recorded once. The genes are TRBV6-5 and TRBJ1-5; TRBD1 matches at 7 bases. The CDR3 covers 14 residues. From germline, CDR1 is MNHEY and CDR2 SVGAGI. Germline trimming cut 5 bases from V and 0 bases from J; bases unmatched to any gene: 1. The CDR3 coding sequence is TGTGCCAGCAGTGACAGGGATAGCAATCAGCCCCAGCATTTT. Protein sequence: CASSDRDSNQPQHF.

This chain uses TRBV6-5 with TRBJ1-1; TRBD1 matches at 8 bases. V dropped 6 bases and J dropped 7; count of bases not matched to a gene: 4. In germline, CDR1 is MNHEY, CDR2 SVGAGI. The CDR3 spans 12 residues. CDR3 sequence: CASSADRVEAFF. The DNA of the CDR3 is TGTGCCAGCAGCGCGGACAGGGTTGAAGCTTTCTTT.

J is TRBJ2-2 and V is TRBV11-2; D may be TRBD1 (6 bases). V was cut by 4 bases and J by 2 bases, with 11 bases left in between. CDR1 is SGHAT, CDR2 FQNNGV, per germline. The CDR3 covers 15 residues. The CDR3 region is CASSSRQENTGELFF. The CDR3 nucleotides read TGTGCCAGCAGCTCCCGACAGGAAAACACCGGGGAGCTGTTTTTT.

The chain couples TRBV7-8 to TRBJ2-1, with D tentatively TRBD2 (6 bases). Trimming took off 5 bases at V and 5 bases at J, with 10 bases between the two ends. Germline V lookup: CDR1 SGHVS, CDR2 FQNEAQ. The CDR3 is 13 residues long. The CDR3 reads CASSPGLDNEQFF. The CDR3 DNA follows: TGTGCCAGCAGCCCGGGACTCGACAATGAGCAGTTCTTC.

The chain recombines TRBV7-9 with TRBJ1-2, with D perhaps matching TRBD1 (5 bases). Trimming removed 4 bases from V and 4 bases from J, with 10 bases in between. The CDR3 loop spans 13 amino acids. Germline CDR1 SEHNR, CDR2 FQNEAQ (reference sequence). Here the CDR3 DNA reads TGTGCCAGCAGCTCCGGGACGCTCTATGGCTACACCTTC. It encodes CASSSGTLYGYTF.

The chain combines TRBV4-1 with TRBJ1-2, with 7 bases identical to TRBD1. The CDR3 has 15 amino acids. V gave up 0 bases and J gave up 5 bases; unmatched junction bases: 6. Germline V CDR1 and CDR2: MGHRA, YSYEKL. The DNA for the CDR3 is TGCGCCAGCAGCCAAGAGGTCGTCAGGGGGTATGGCTACACCTTC. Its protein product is CASSQEVVRGYGYTF.

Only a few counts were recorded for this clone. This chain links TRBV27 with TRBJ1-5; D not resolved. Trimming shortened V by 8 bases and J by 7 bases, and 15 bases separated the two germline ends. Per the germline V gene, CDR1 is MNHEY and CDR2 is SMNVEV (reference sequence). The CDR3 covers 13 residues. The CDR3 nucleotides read TGTGCCAGCGGATCTCGGGTTGACCAGCCCCAGCATTTT. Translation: CASGSRVDQPQHF.

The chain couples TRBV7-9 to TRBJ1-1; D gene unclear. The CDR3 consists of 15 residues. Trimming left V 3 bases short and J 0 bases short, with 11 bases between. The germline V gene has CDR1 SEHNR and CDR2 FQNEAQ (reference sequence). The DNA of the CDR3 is TGTGCCAGCAGCTTTCCGGACGGGGTGAACACTGAAGCTTTCTTT. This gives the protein CASSFPDGVNTEAFF.

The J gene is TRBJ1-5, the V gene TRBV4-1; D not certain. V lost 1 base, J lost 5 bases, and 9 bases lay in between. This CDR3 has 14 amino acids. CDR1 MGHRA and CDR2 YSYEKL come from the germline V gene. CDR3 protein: CASSQGAPDQPQHF. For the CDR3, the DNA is TGCGCCAGCAGCCAAGGGGCCCCTGATCAGCCCCAGCATTTT.

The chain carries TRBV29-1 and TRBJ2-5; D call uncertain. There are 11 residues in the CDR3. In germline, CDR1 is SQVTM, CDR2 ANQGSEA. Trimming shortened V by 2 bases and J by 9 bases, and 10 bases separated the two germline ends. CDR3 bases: TGCAGCGTTGAAAAGTCCCCGGCCCAGTACTTC. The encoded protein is CSVEKSPAQYF.

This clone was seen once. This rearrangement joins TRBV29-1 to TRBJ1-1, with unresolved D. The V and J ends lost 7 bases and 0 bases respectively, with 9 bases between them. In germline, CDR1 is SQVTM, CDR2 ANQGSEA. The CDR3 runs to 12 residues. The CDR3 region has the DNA TGCAGCGCCGTAGGCATGAACACTGAAGCTTTCTTT. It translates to CSAVGMNTEAFF.

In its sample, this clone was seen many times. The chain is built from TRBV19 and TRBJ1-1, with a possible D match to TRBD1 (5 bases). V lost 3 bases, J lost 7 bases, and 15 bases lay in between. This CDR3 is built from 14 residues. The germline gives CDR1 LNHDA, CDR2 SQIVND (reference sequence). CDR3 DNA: TGTGCCAGTAGTATGCTTGCAGGGTACGGTGAAGCTTTCTTT. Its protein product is CASSMLAGYGEAFF.

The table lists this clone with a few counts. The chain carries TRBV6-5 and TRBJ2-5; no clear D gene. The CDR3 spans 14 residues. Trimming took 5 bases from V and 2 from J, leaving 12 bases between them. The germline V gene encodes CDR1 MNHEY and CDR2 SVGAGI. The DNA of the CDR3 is TGTGCCAGCAGTGCCCTAGGACGGCAAGAGACCCAGTACTTC. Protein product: CASSALGRQETQYF.

Here the CDR3 reads CASSQEVGTMEQPQHF. CDR3 DNA sequence: TGCGCCAGCAGCCAAGAGGTAGGCACCATGGAGCAGCCCCAGCATTTT. The chain joins TRBV4-1 to TRBJ1-5; no firm D call. From germline, CDR1 is MGHRA and CDR2 YSYEKL. V was clipped by 0 bases and J by 7 bases, with 16 bases between them. The CDR3 has 16 residues.

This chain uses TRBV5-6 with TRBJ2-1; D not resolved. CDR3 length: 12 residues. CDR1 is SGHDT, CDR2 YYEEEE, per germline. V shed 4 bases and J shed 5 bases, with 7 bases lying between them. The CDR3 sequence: CASSPGDNEQFF. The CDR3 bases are TGTGCCAGCAGCCCCGGAGACAATGAGCAGTTCTTC.

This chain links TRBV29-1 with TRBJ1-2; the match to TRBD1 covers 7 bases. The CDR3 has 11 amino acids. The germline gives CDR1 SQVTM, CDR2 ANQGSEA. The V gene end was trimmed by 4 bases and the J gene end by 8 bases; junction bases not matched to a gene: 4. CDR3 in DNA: TGCAGCGTTGTGCGGGACAGCGGCTACACCTTC. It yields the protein CSVVRDSGYTF.

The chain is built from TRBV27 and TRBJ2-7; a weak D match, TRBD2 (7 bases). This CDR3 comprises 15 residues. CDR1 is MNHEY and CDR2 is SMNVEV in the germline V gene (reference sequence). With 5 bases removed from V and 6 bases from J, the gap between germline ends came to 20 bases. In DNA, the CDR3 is TGTGCCAGCAGTCTCAGGGGAGCGGGGCCGACCGAGCAGTACTTC. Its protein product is CASSLRGAGPTEQYF.

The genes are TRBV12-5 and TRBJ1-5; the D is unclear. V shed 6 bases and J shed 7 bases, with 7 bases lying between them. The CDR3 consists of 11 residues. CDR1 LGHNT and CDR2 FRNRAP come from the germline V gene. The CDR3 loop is CASGEDQPQHF. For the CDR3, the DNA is TGTGCTAGTGGCGAGGACCAGCCCCAGCATTTT.

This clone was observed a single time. This CDR3 reads CASSDSPTRPKVAEAFF. The CDR3 nucleotides are TGTGCCAGCAGCGATAGCCCTACCCGCCCTAAGGTGGCTGAAGCTTTCTTT. V is TRBV9 and J is TRBJ1-1; no reliable D call. CDR1 and CDR2 (germline): SGDLS, YYNGEE. Trimming removed 3 bases at V and 6 bases at J, with 24 bases between. The CDR3 totals 17 residues.

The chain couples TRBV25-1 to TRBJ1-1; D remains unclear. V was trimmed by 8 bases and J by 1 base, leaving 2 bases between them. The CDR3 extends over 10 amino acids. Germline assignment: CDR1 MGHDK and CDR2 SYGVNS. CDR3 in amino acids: CASGNTEAFF. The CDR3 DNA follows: TGTGCCAGCGGGAACACTGAAGCTTTCTTT. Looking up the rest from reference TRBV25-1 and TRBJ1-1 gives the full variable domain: EADIYQTPRYLVIGTGKKITLECSQTMGHDKMYWYQQDPGMELHLIHYSYGVNSTEKGDLSSESTVSRIRTEHFPLTLESARPSHTSQYLCASGNTEAFFGQGTRLTVV.

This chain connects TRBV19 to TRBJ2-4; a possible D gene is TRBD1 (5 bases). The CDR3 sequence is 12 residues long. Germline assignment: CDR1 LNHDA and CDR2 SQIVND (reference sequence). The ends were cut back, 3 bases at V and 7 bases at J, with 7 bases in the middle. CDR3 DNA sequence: TGTGCCAGTAGTATGGCAGGGAACATTCAGTACTTC. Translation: CASSMAGNIQYF.

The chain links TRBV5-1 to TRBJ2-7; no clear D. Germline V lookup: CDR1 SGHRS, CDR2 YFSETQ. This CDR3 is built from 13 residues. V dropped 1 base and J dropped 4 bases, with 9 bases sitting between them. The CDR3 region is CASSLSSGYEQYF. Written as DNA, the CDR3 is TGCGCCAGCAGCTTGTCCTCAGGATACGAGCAGTACTTC.

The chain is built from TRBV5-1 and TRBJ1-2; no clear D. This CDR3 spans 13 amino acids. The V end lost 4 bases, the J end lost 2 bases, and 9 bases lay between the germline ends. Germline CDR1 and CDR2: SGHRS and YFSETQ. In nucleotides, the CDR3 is TGCGCCAGCAGCACCGACAACAACTATGGCTACACCTTC. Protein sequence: CASSTDNNYGYTF. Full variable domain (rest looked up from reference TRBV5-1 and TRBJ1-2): KAGVTQTPRYLIKTRGQQVTLSCSPISGHRSVSWYQQTPGQGLQFLFEYFSETQRNKGNFPGRFSGRQFSNSRSEMNVSTLELGDSALYLCASSTDNNYGYTFGSGTRLTVV.

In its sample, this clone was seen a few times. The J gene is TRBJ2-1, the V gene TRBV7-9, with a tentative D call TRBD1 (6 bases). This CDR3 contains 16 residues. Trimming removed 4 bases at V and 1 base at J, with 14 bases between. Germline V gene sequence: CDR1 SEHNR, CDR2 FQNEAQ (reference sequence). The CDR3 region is CASSYGTSDSYNEQFF. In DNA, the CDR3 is TGTGCCAGCAGCTACGGGACATCCGATTCCTACAATGAGCAGTTCTTC.

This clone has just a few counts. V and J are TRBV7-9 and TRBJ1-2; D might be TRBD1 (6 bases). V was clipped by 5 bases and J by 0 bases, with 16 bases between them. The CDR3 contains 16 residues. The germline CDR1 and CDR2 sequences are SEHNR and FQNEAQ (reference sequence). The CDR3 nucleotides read TGTGCCAGCAGCAACTCTTTACACAGGGCTAACTATGGCTACACCTTC. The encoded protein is CASSNSLHRANYGYTF.